This record covers a single T cell receptor (beta chain). These data originate in a study of blood T cell repertoires in COVID-19. Study overall: T cells, B-cell-depleted T cells, or PBMCs supplied cDNA or gDNA.

CDR3 length: 12 amino acids. The germline V gene encodes CDR1 KGHDR and CDR2 SFDVKD. Trimming pared 4 bases from V and 9 bases from J, leaving 9 bases between. The repertoire was sequenced with immunoSEQ multiplex PCR; TCRdb's copy has only in-frame clones and lacks some. Among 70,000 to 95,000 clones, roughly 87% were seen once, and the ten largest hold 6% to 8%. The TCR sequence derives from a man in his 70s with acute or convalescent COVID-19. The sequenced sample consisted of peripheral blood. V gene TRBV24-1 combines with J gene TRBJ1-5; D may be TRBD1 (5 bases). CDR3 in amino acids: CATSEGLGPQHF. As DNA, the CDR3 is TGTGCCACCAGTGAGGGGCTGGGGCCCCAGCATTTT.